This note documents a single T cell receptor (beta chain) sequence. Its antigen is undetermined. This specimen belongs to a study of identical twins. One entry per CDR3 protein, called by TCRdb with MiXCR from the 5' RACE reads. The sample has 450,000 to 650,000 distinct CDR3 sequences, 13% to 15% seen once. The CDR3 length is 11 residues. Germline V gene sequence: CDR1 LNHNV, CDR2 YYDKDF (reference sequence). Trimming cost V 6 bases and J 6 bases, with 6 bases left between them. Study results and caveats: Excess twin sharing in beta out-of-frame sequences was weaker. Insertions were fewer in abundant cord blood beta clonotypes, whereas memory repertoires showed none of this pattern.

In addition, the sample was reused for a study of yellow fever vaccine responses in identical twins.

The sequence was obtained from a woman between 18 and 29 years old in good health. V gene TRBV15 combines with J gene TRBJ2-1, with no clear D. The specimen was CD4+ T cells sorted from blood. The CDR3 region has the DNA TGTGCCACCAGTCACGGCAATGAGCAGTTCTTC. Protein sequence: CATSHGNEQFF.